This T cell receptor beta chain came from a study of blood T cells in healthy people across ages. The CDR3 covers 14 residues. The germline CDR1 and CDR2 sequences are MNHNY and SVGAGI (reference sequence). Trimming removed 7 bases at V and 3 bases at J, with 16 bases between. For the second PCR, which ran for about 6 to 12 cycles, a sample-barcoded 5' primer and a J-beta primer mix were used. One entry per CDR3 protein, called by TCRdb with MiXCR from the 5' RACE reads. This sample carries approximately 820,000 distinct CDR3 sequences, around 43% of them seen once, and the ten largest clones take about 21%.

The sequence was collected from a man between 60 and 75 years old in good health. Material for sequencing was blood. This chain joins TRBV6-6 and TRBJ2-7, with a possible D match to TRBD1 (6 bases). CDR3 coding DNA: TGTGCCAGCATGTCCAGGACAGAGGTCTACGAGCAGTACTTC. Protein product: CASMSRTEVYEQYF.